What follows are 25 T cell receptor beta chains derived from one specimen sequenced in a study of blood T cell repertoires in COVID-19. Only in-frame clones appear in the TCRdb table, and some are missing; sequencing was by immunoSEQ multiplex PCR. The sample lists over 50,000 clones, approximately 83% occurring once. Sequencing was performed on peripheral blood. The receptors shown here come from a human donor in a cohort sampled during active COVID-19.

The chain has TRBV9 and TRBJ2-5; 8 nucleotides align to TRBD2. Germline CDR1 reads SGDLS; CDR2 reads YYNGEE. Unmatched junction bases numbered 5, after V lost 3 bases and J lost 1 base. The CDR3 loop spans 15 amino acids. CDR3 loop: CASSAGGDPQETQYF. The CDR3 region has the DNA TGTGCCAGCAGCGCCGGGGGGGACCCCCAAGAGACCCAGTACTTC.

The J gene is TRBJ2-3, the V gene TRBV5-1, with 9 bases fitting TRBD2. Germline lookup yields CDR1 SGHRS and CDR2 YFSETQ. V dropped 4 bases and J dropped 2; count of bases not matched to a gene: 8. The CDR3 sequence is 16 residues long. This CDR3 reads CASSPAGGGLTDTQYF. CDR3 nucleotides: TGCGCCAGCAGCCCGGCGGGAGGGGGCCTCACAGATACGCAGTATTTT.

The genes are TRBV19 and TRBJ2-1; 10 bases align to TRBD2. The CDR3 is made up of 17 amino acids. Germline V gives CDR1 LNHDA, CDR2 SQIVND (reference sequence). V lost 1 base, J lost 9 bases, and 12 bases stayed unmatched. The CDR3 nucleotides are TGTGCCAGTAGTATAGGCGCGGCACTAGCGGGAAGAGGTGAGCAGTTCTTC. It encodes CASSIGAALAGRGEQFF.

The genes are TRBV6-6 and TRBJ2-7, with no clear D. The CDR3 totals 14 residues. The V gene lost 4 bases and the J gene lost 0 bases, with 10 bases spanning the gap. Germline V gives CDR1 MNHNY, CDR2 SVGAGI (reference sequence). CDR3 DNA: TGTGCCAGCAGTTCCACAACAGCCTCCTACGAGCAGTACTTC. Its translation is CASSSTTASYEQYF.

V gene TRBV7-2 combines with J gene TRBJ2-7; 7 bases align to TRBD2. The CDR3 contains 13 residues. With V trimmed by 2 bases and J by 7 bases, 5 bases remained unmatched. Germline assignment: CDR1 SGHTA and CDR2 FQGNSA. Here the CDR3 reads CASSLFQGGEQYF. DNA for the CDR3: TGTGCCAGCAGCTTATTCCAGGGAGGGGAGCAGTACTTC.

The CDR3 is CAATGGAPGELFF. CDR3 DNA: TGTGCCGCTACCGGGGGGGCCCCCGGGGAGCTGTTTTTT. The gene calls are TRBV10-3 and TRBJ2-2, with TRBD2 matching over 8 bases. Trimming took 11 bases from V and 6 from J; bases not matched to a gene: 8. The CDR3 length is 13 residues. CDR1 and CDR2 (germline): ENHRY, SYGVKD.

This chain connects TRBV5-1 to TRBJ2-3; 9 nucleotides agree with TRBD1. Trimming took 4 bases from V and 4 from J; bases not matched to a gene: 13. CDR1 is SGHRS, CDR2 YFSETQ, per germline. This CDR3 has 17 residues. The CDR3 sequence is CASSPGQGRKNPDTQYF. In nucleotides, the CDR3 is TGCGCCAGCAGCCCCGGACAGGGGCGGAAAAACCCAGATACGCAGTATTTT.

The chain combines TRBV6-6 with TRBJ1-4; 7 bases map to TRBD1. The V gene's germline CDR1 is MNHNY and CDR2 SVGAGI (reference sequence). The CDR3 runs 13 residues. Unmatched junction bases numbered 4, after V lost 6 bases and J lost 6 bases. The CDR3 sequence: CASRPGQYEKLFF. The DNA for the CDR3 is TGTGCCAGCAGACCGGGACAGTATGAAAAACTGTTTTTT.

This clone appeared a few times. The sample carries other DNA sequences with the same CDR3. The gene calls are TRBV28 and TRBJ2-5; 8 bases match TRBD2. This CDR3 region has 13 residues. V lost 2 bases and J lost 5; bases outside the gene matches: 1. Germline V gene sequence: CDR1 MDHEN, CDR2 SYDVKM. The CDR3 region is CASSLGGRETQYF. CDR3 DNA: TGTGCCAGCAGTTTAGGCGGGAGGGAGACCCAGTACTTC.

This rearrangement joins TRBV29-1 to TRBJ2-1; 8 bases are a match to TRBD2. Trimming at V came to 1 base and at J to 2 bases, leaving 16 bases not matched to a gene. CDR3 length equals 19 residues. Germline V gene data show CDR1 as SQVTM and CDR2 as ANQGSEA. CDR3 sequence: CSVEGGFGSGRTTYNEQFF. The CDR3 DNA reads TGCAGCGTTGAAGGGGGCTTCGGAAGCGGGAGAACTACCTACAATGAGCAGTTCTTC.

The CDR3 sequence is CASSSTTVNYGYTF. CDR3 nucleotide sequence: TGTGCCAGCAGTTCGACGACAGTTAACTATGGCTACACCTTC. The rearrangement links TRBV28 to TRBJ1-2, with D perhaps matching TRBD1 (5 bases). The CDR3 has 14 amino acids. Trimming removed 4 bases from V and 1 base from J, with 10 bases in between. Germline V gene data show CDR1 as MDHEN and CDR2 as SYDVKM.

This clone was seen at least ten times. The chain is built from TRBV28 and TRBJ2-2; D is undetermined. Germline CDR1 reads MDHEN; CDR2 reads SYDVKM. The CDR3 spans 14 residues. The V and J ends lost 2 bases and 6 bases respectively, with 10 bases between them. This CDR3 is CASSLEPSAGELFF. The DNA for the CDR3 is TGTGCCAGCAGTTTAGAGCCTTCGGCCGGGGAGCTGTTTTTT.

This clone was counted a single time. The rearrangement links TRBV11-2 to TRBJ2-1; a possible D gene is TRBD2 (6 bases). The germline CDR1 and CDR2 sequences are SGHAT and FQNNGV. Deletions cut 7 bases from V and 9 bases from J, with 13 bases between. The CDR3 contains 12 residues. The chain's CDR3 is CASTYGGREQFF. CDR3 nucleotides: TGTGCCAGCACCTACGGGGGTCGTGAGCAGTTCTTC.

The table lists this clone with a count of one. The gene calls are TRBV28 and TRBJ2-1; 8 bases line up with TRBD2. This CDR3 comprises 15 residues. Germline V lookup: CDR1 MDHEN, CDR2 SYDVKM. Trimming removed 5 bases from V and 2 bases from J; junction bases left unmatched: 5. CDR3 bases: TGTGCCAGCAGTCTAAGCGGGAGCACCTACAATGAGCAGTTCTTC. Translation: CASSLSGSTYNEQFF.

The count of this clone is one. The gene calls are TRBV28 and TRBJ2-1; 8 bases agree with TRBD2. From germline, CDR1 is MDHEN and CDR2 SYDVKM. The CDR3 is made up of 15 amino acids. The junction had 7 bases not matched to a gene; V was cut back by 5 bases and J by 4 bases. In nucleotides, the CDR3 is TGTGCCAGCAGTCCCTTAGCGGGATTGTACAATGAGCAGTTCTTC. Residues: CASSPLAGLYNEQFF.

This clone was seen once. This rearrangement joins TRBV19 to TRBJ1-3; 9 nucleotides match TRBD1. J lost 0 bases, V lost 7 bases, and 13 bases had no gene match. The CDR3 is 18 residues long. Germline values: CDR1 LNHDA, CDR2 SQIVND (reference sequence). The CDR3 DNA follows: TGTGCCAGTATCGGTGACAGGGGGGATTCGATCTCTGGAAACACCATATATTTT. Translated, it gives CASIGDRGDSISGNTIYF.

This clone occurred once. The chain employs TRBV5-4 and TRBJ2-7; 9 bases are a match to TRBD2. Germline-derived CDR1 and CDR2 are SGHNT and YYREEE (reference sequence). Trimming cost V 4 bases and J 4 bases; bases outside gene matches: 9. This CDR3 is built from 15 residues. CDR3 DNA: TGTGCCAGCAGCGCGGGCGGGAGGGATATGTACGAGCAGTACTTC. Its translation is CASSAGGRDMYEQYF.

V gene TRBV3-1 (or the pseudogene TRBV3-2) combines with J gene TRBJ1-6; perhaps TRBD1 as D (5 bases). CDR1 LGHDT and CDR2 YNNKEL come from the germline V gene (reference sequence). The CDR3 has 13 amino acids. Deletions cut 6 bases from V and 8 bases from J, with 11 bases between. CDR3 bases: TGTGCCAGCAGTCGACAGACCGATTCACCCCTCCACTTT. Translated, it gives CASSRQTDSPLHF.

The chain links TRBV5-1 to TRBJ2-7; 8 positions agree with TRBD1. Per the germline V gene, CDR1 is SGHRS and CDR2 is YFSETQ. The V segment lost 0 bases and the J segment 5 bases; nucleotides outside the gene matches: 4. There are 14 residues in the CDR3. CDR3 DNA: TGCGCCAGCAGCTTGGGTGACAGGGGTGACGAGCAGTACTTC. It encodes CASSLGDRGDEQYF.

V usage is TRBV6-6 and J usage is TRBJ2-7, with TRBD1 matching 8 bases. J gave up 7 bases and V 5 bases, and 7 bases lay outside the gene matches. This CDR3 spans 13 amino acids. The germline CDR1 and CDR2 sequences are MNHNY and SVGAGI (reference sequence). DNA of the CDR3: TGTGCCAGCAGTACGACAGGGGTGGGGGAGCAGTACTTC. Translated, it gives CASSTTGVGEQYF.

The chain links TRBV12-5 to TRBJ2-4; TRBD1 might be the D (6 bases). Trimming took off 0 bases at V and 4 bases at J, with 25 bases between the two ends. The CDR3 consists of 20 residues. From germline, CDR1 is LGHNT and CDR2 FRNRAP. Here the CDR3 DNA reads TGTGCTAGTGGTTTGGTAACCTACCCAGGGGAAACACTCTGGAAAAACATTCAGTACTTC. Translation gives CASGLVTYPGETLWKNIQYF. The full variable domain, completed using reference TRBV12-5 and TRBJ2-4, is DARVTQTPRHKVTEMGQEVTMRCQPILGHNTVFWYRQTMMQGLELLAYFRNRAPLDDSGMPKDRFSAEMPDATLATLKIQPSEPRDSAVYFCASGLVTYPGETLWKNIQYFGAGTRLSVL.

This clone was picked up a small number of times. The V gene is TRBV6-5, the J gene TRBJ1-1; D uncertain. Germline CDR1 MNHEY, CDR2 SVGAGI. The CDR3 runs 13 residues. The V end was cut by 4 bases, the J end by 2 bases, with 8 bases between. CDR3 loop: CASSSYLNTEAFF. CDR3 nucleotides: TGTGCCAGCAGTTCCTATCTAAACACTGAAGCTTTCTTT.

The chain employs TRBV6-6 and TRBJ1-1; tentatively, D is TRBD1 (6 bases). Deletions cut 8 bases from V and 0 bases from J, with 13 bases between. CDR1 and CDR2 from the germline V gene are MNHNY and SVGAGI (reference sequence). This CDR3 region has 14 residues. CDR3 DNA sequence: TGTGCCAGCGCTGGACAGAACATGAACACTGAAGCTTTCTTT. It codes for CASAGQNMNTEAFF.

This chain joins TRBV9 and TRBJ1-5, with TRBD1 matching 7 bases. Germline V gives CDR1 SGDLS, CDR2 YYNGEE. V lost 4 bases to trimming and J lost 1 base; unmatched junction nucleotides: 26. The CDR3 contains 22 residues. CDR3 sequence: CASSLEDRAPLTHSASNQPQHF. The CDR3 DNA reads TGTGCCAGCAGCCTCGAAGACAGGGCCCCACTGACCCACTCTGCGAGCAATCAGCCCCAGCATTTT.

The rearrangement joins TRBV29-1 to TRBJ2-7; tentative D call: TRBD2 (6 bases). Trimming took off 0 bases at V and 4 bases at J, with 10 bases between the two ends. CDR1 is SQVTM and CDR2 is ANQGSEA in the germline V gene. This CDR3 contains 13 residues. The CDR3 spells CSVEEGGSYEQYF. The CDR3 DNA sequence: TGCAGCGTTGAAGAGGGGGGTTCATACGAGCAGTACTTC.